The entry that follows covers one T cell receptor (beta chain) sequence. No cognate antigen has been identified for it. No quality values exist for individual bases; no much larger clone is one base distant. This sample stems from a study of control samples from healthy donors and cancer patients (dated by TCRdb to 2019 to 2021). The receptor library was made with the immunoSEQ multiplex PCR assay. TCRdb limited this immuneACCESS table to in-frame rearrangements with V and J called. A share of clones is missing; checked studies link under half to unresolved V genes, and the rest is unexplained. Recorded for this sample are 55,000 to 80,000 clones; 89% of them occurred a single time. In total, the top ten clones hold over 4.5% of the sample. The CDR3 starts with the cysteine, ends with the phenylalanine, and has 12 residues. The retained sequence is limited to the CDR3, 36 bases, with the frame set at the first base. The germline V gene gives CDR1 as SGHAT and CDR2 as FQNNGV. Cut back by 5 bases and 7 bases, the V and J ends lie 12 bases apart.

Sequencing was carried out using PBMCs. This receptor was identified in a man aged 55 to 70 with colorectal cancer. The rearranged chain carries TRBV11-2 and TRBJ2-7; a tentative D match to TRBD2 spans 5 bases. The CDR3: CASSPNRGEQYF. The base sequence is TGTGCCAGCAGCCCCAACCGAGGGGAGCAGTACTTC.